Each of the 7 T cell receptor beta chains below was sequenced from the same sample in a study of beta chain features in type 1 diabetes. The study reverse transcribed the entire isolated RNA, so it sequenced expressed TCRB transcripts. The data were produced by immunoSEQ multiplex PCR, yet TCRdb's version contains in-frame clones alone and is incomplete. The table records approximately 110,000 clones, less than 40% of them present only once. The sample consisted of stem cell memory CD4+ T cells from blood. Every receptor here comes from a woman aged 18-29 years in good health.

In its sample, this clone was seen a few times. CDR3 in amino acids: CASGPDGGFGTIYF. CDR3 sequence (DNA): TGCGCCAGCGGTCCGGACGGGGGATTCGGCACCATATATTTT. V usage is TRBV5-1 and J usage is TRBJ1-3, with D possibly TRBD1 on 5 matching bases. The CDR3 is 14 amino acids. Deletions cut 7 bases from V and 9 bases from J, with 20 bases between. Germline assignment: CDR1 SGHRS and CDR2 YFSETQ.

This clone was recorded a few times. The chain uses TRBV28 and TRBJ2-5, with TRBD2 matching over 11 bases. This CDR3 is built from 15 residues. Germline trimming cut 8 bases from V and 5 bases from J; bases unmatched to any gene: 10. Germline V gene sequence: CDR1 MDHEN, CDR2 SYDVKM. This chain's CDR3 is CASLPSSGRMETQYF. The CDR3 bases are TGTGCCAGCCTTCCCTCTAGCGGGAGGATGGAGACCCAGTACTTC.

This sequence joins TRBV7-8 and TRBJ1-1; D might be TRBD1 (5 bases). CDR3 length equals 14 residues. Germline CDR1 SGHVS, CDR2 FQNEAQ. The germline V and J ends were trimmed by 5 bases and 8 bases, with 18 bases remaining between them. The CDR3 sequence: CASSQNQGKGEAFF. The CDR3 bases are TGTGCCAGCAGCCAGAATCAAGGAAAGGGGGAAGCTTTCTTT.

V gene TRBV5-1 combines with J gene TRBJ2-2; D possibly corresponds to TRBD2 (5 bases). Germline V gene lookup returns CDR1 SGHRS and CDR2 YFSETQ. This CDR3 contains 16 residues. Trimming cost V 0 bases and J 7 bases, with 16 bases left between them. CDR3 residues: CASSLDSSARGGELFF. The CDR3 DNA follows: TGCGCCAGCAGCTTGGATAGCTCGGCCCGGGGCGGGGAGCTGTTTTTT.

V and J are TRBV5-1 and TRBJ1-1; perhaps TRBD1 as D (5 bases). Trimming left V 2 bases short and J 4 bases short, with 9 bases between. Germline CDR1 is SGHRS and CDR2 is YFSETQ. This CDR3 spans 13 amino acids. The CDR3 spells CASSLGEGTEAFF. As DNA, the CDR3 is TGCGCCAGCAGCTTAGGGGAGGGCACTGAAGCTTTCTTT.

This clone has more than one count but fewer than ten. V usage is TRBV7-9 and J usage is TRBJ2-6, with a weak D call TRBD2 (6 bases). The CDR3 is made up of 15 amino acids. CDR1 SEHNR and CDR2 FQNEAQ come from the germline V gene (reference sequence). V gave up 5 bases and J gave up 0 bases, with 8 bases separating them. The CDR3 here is CASSRGASGANVLTF. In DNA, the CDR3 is TGTGCCAGCAGCCGCGGGGCCTCTGGGGCCAACGTCCTGACTTTC.

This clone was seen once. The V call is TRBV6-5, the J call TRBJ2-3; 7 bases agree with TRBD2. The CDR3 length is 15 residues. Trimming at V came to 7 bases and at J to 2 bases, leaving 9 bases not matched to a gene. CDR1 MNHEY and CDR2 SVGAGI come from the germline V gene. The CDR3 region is CASTHRLADTDTQYF. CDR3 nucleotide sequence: TGTGCCAGCACCCACCGGCTAGCGGACACAGATACGCAGTATTTT.